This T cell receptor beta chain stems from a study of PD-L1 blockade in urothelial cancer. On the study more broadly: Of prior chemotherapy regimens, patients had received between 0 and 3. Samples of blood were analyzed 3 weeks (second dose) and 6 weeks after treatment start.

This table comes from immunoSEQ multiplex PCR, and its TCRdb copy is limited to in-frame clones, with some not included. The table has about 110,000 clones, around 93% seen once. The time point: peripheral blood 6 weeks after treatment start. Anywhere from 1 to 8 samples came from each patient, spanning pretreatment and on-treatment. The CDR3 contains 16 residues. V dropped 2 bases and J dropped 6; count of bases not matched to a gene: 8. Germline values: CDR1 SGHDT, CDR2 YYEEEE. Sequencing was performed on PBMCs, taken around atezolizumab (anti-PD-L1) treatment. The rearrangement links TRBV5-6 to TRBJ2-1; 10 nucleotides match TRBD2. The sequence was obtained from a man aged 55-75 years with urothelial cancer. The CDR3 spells CASSLLAGGEVNEQFF. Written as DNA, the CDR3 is TGTGCCAGCAGCTTATTAGCGGGGGGAGAAGTCAATGAGCAGTTCTTC.